The rows below give T cell receptor beta chains drawn from one sample of a study of siplizumab effects on memory and regulatory T cells. Sequenced by immunoSEQ multiplex PCR; TCRdb stores in-frame clones only, minus some. The table includes roughly 26,000 clones, roughly 88% detected once. Sequenced input: memory CD4+ T cells sorted from blood. The receptors were sampled from a human donor in good health. Both conserved end residues are part of each CDR3. The D gene is left open where the match is weak. The listing skips clone size in some rows; elsewhere it reads once, few, many or a size class.

V gene	J gene	D gene	clone size	CDR3 DNA	CDR3 protein
TRBV14	TRBJ2-1	.	.	TGTGCCAGCAGCCCAAGTATGTTGCAGCACAATGAGCAGTTCTTC	CASSPSMLQHNEQFF
TRBV9	TRBJ1-6	.	.	TGTGCCAGCAACACTTATAATTCACCCCTCCACTTT	CASNTYNSPLHF
TRBV5-1	TRBJ1-1	TRBD1	.	TGCGCCAGCAGCTTGGGACAGGGGGCGGGTACTGAAGCTTTCTTT	CASSLGQGAGTEAFF
TRBV7-6	TRBJ1-5	.	.	TGTGCCAGCAGCTTAAATGGAGGGGTACCTAATCAGCCCCAGCATTTT	CASSLNGGVPNQPQHF
TRBV6-1	TRBJ2-3	TRBD1	.	TGTGCCAGCAGGCGGGACAGGGACGGCACAGATACGCAGTATTTT	CASRRDRDGTDTQYF
TRBV19	TRBJ2-1	.	.	TGTGCCAGTAGTAACCCCAGGGGCGGGGGACAGGAGGTCAATGAGCAGTTCTTC	CASSNPRGGGQEVNEQFF
TRBV30	TRBJ1-1	.	.	TGTGCCTGGGGCCCGGGACGGCAAAACACTGAAGCTTTCTTT	CAWGPGRQNTEAFF
TRBV25-1	TRBJ2-5	.	.	TGTGCCAGCAGGCCTTTTGGGGACGGGGAGACCCAGTACTTC	CASRPFGDGETQYF
TRBV6-1	TRBJ1-2	.	.	TGTGCCAGCAGTGAATCAGTTAGCGGGGGCTACACCTTC	CASSESVSGGYTF
TRBV5-4	TRBJ2-5	.	.	TGTGCCAGCAGCCTAGGTAGGGGAGAGACCCAGTACTTC	CASSLGRGETQYF
TRBV7-6	TRBJ2-7	.	.	TGTGCCAGCAGCCGAAGGCAAGCGAGCTACGAGCAGTACTTC	CASSRRQASYEQYF
TRBV5-1	TRBJ2-1	TRBD1	.	TGCGCCAGCAGCGTTCCCTCGGGACAGGGAAGTGTGGTGGGTGAGCAGTTCTTC	CASSVPSGQGSVVGEQFF
TRBV7-2	TRBJ1-2	.	.	TGTGCCAGCAGCTTAGGTAGCCAGAACTATGGCTACACCTTC	CASSLGSQNYGYTF
TRBV6-5	TRBJ2-5	TRBD1	few	TGTGCCAGCAGTTACTCGGGACAGGGTACGAAGACCCAGTACTTC	CASSYSGQGTKTQYF
TRBV6-1	TRBJ2-7	TRBD1	.	TGTGCCAGCAGAGGGACAGTCCGCGAGCAGTACTTC	CASRGTVREQYF
TRBV28	TRBJ2-3	.	.	TGTGCCAGCAGTTTTCAGGCAGTCAGCACAGATACGCAGTATTTT	CASSFQAVSTDTQYF
TRBV29-1	TRBJ1-1	TRBD1	.	TGCAGCGTTGACCGGGGGCAGGGGGGAACCATGAACACTGAAGCTTTCTTT	CSVDRGQGGTMNTEAFF
TRBV4-2	TRBJ2-7	.	.	TGTGCCAGCAGCCAAGATCTAGGGGGGGACTCCTACGAGCAGTACTTC	CASSQDLGGDSYEQYF
TRBV7-9	TRBJ1-1	.	.	TGTGCCAGCAGCCCCACAGCCGACACTGAAGCTTTCTTT	CASSPTADTEAFF
TRBV5-1	TRBJ1-3	.	.	TGCGCCAGCAGCTCCGGACGCGTGGCCTCTGGAAACACCATATATTTT	CASSSGRVASGNTIYF
TRBV10-3	TRBJ2-1	TRBD2	.	TGTGCCACCGGACTAGCGGGAGGAGATGAGCAGTTCTTC	CATGLAGGDEQFF
TRBV6-5	TRBJ2-1	TRBD2	.	TGTGCCAGCAGTTTTAGGGAGGGTTCCTACAATGAGCAGTTCTTC	CASSFREGSYNEQFF